This TCR beta chain was observed in a study of technical replicates of blood from a handful of donors. V lost 4 bases and J lost 2, with 11 bases in between. The germline CDR1 and CDR2 sequences are SGHVS and FNYEAQ. CDR3 length: 14 amino acids. The protocol was immunoSEQ multiplex PCR, while the TCRdb copy is restricted to in-frame clones and leaves out a portion. The sample includes 98,000 or so clones, 95% seen only once; the top ten take 0.2% to 0.25%. The receptor comes from a human donor in good health. Sequencing input: T cells isolated from PBMCs. The chain employs TRBV7-6 and TRBJ1-1, with D possibly matching TRBD1 (5 bases). The CDR3 spells CASSYPTGNTEAFF. The DNA for the CDR3 is TGTGCCAGCAGCTACCCCACAGGTAACACTGAAGCTTTCTTT.